The TCR beta chain under discussion was sequenced for a study of T cells after yellow fever vaccination (dated by TCRdb to between 2019 and 2020). Some background on the complete study: The SMART-Seq v4 Ultra Low Input RNA kit was used to prepare libraries from fractions with low cell numbers. Blood was drawn at multiple timepoints before and after primary and secondary immunization, with bulk PBMC replicates and cell subsets isolated. Bulk TCR alpha and beta repertoires were sequenced longitudinally to track T-cell clones before and after primary and booster YFV17D yellow fever vaccination. Two healthy male donors, one aged 18 to 30 and one aged 30 to 40 years, made up the cohort. What the study reported, not specific to this receptor: Most clones expanded after primary vaccination were re-detected after the booster (almost 98% of CD4 and 88% of CD8), suggesting broad memory maintenance. Compared with the primary T-cell response, the secondary T-cell response was faster but weaker, reaching its peak on day 5 rather than on day 15. FACS-sorted repertoires could contain abundant contaminating clonotypes from the bulk population, so computational filtering was required. A small share of clonotypes occurred in both CD4 and CD8 compartments, likely arising from convergent recombination. Because the study included only two donors, the extent to which the findings can be generalized is limited.

This specimen's treatment or condition label, interpreted: live attenuated yellow fever vaccine strain. At every blood-draw timepoint, two biological replicates of bulk PBMCs were collected. PBMCs were isolated from peripheral blood using a standard Ficoll-Paque protocol. TriZol was used to extract RNA from bulk PBMCs, from CD4 and CD8 fractions, and from dextramer-positive and dextramer-negative fractions. This clonotype has a count of ten or more. The specificity of this receptor is unknown. The input lacks base qualities; no much larger clone sits a single base away. Cut back by 8 bases and 3 bases, the V and J ends lie 16 bases apart. Counted from cysteine to phenylalanine, this CDR3 has 13 amino acids. Kept here is only the CDR3 DNA, which spans 39 bases and is read in frame from base 1. For CDR1 and CDR2, the germline V gene lists SQVTM and ANQGSEA. Synthesis of TCR cDNA relied on 5'RACE template switching, a step that introduced a universal primer site along with unique molecular identifiers. Priming for cDNA synthesis came from both the TCR alpha and TCR beta constant segments. Library amplification used two PCR steps, and the second PCR step added sample barcodes and sequencing adapters. Libraries were sequenced on Illumina HiSeq 2500 (2x100 bp) or NovaSeq (2x150 bp). The authors processed their data as follows. Demultiplexing of reads and collapsing into UMI consensus sequences were performed with MIGEC, and V(D)J alignment was carried out with MiXCR. Clonotypes responding to the vaccine were identified with edgeR on replicate PBMC samples, with the criteria of FDR below 0.01 and a log2 fold change above 5 up to day 15. CD4 or CD8 identity was assigned to each bulk clonotype according to whether the clonotype was present at higher abundance in the sequenced CD4 repertoire or the sequenced CD8 repertoire. TCRdb reworked the public reads: Q25 trimming with fastp, MiXCR clone assembly, productive beta chains retained. Each CDR3 protein appears once, grouped with its most common genes and DNA. The V and J calls follow TCRdb's processing rather than the paper's. This sample holds more than 300,000 distinct CDR3 sequences; around 6.8% were observed only once. The ten largest clones capture 18% of the sample.

The input for sequencing was PBMCs, taken approximately 47 days after the first yellow fever vaccination. This TCR was sampled from a man in his late teens or twenties who received the YFV17D yellow fever vaccine. This chain is built from TRBV29-1 and TRBJ2-5, with a tentative D call of TRBD1 or TRBD2, each matching 6 bases. The CDR3: CSTQRGAEETQYF. The nucleotides are TGCAGCACCCAAAGGGGGGCGGAAGAGACCCAGTACTTC.